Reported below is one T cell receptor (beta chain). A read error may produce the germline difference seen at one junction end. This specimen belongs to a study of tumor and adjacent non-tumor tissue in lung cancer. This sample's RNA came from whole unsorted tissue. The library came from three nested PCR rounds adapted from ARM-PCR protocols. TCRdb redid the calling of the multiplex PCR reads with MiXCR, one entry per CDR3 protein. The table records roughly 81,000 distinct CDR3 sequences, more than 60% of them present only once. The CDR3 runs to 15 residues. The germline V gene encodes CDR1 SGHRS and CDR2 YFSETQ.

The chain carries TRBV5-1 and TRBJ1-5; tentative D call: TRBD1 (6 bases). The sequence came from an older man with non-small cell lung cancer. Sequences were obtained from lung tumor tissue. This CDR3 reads CASSLGGQSNQPHHF. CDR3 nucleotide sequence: TGCGCCAGCAGCCTGGGGGGCCAGAGCAATCAGCCCCACCATTTT.